The source of this T cell receptor beta chain is a study of tumor-infiltrating lymphocytes in oesophageal squamous cell carcinoma. TCRdb re-called the PCR reads with MiXCR, one entry per CDR3 protein. The data show approximately 12,000 distinct CDR3 sequences, about 60% seen once. Germline V gives CDR1 SGHVS, CDR2 FNYEAQ. The ends lost 1 base at V and 13 bases at J; junction bases unmatched: 15. The CDR3 runs to 16 residues. Sequenced: esophageal tumor tissue. J is TRBJ2-1 and V is TRBV7-6; TRBD2 agrees at 8 bases. The sequence derives from a male donor with esophageal squamous cell carcinoma. CDR3 in DNA: TGTGCCAGCAGCTTAGGAAGTCCGGGAGGGCAGGAGACCCAGTTCTTC. Encoded protein: CASSLGSPGGQETQFF.